The 19 T cell receptor beta chains below come from one sample, sequenced in a study of T cells expressing NK-cell markers. Using the 5' RACE reads, TCRdb records one entry per CDR3 protein without DNA. In total, the table holds some 450,000 distinct CDR3 sequences. The sequenced sample consisted of blood T cells: a sorted CD56 or NKG2C T cell subset, CD4+ or CD8+ T cells, or bulk PBMC T cells (not recorded which). Receptors originate from a woman aged 18 to 69 in good health.

The V call is TRBV7-2, the J call TRBJ2-4. Germline V CDR1 and CDR2: SGHTA, FQGNSA. The CDR3 totals 14 residues. CDR3 loop: CASSSGIRGGIQYF.

This chain links TRBV29-1 with TRBJ2-5; TCRdb indicates TRBD1, and absent DNA this call remains unverified. The CDR3 loop spans 14 amino acids. Germline CDR1 and CDR2: SQVTM and ANQGSEA. This chain's CDR3 is CSVQPGPGGETQYF. Supplemented by reference TRBV29-1 and TRBJ2-5, the full variable domain reads SAVISQKPSRDICQRGTSLTIQCQVDSQVTMMFWYRQQPGQSLTLIATANQGSEATYESGFVIDKFPISRPNLTFSTLTVSNMSPEDSSIYLCSVQPGPGGETQYFGPGTRLLVL.

V and J are TRBV29-1 and TRBJ2-7. The CDR3 runs to 11 residues. Germline lookup yields CDR1 SQVTM and CDR2 ANQGSEA. The CDR3 reads CSVNGGYEQYF.

V is TRBV18 and J is TRBJ2-7. This CDR3 region has 14 residues. The germline gives CDR1 KGHSH, CDR2 LQKENI. The CDR3 spells CASSPQGSGYEQYF.

The chain uses TRBV7-3 and TRBJ2-5. The CDR3 has 15 residues. Germline CDR1 SGHTA, CDR2 FQGTGA. CDR3 loop: CASSPSAGVQETQYF.

CDR3 in amino acids: CASSKTSANTGELFF. The chain has TRBV7-2 and TRBJ2-2. The germline V gene has CDR1 SGHTA and CDR2 FQGNSA. CDR3 length equals 15 residues.

The V call is TRBV18, the J call TRBJ2-3; the TCRdb call, TRBD1, lacks DNA for checking. This CDR3 region has 14 residues. Germline V gene data show CDR1 as KGHSH and CDR2 as LQKENI. CDR3 sequence reads: CASSPPATPATQYF. Supplemented by reference TRBV18 and TRBJ2-3, the full variable domain reads NAGVMQNPRHLVRRRGQEARLRCSPMKGHSHVYWYRQLPEEGLKFMVYLQKENIIDESGMPKERFSAEFPKEGPSILRIQQVVRGDSAAYFCASSPPATPATQYFGPGTRLTVL.

V gene TRBV2 combines with J gene TRBJ2-1; TCRdb calls TRBD2, which cannot be checked without DNA. This CDR3 spans 17 amino acids. The germline CDR1 and CDR2 sequences are SNHLY and FYNNEI. CDR3 residues: CASTPGTSGSSYNEQFF.

The J gene is TRBJ1-2, the V gene TRBV5-5; as DNA is missing, the TRBD1 call by TCRdb cannot be tested. Germline CDR1 is SGHKS and CDR2 is YYEKEE (reference sequence). The CDR3 extends over 13 amino acids. The CDR3 sequence: CASSLEGGSGYTF.

This chain uses TRBV4-3 with TRBJ2-1; lacking DNA, the TRBD2 call made by TCRdb goes unchecked. The CDR3 has 15 residues. Germline values: CDR1 LGHNA, CDR2 YSLEER. CDR3 amino acids: CASSQGLAGGNEQFF.

The chain links TRBV10-3 to TRBJ1-1. CDR1 ENHRY and CDR2 SYGVKD come from the germline V gene. The CDR3 totals 16 residues. The CDR3 region is CAISQGTARPNTEAFF.

The V call is TRBV10-1, the J call TRBJ2-2; the D call of TRBD2 rests on TCRdb alone, since no DNA is present to check it. This CDR3 has 17 amino acids. In germline, CDR1 is WNHNN, CDR2 SYGVQD (reference sequence). CDR3 sequence: CASSDPLAGGNTGELFF.

The chain uses TRBV7-9 and TRBJ2-1; as DNA is missing, the TRBD2 call by TCRdb cannot be tested. This CDR3 spans 17 amino acids. Germline CDR1 reads SEHNR; CDR2 reads FQNEAQ (reference sequence). CDR3 loop: CASSLSGLAGGYNEQFF.

The chain's CDR3 is CATTSETGELFF. V and J are TRBV24-1 and TRBJ2-2. The length of the CDR3 is 12 residues. The germline gives CDR1 KGHDR, CDR2 SFDVKD.

The chain carries TRBV5-1 and TRBJ1-1. Germline CDR1 is SGHRS and CDR2 is YFSETQ. The CDR3 loop spans 13 amino acids. The CDR3 sequence is CASSLSQSTEAFF.

The genes are TRBV28 and TRBJ2-1; TCRdb lists TRBD1, though no DNA is available to test this call. Germline-derived CDR1 and CDR2 are MDHEN and SYDVKM. The CDR3 is 16 amino acids. The CDR3 reads CASSFFGPSSYNEQFF. Supplemented by reference TRBV28 and TRBJ2-1, the full variable domain reads DVKVTQSSRYLVKRTGEKVFLECVQDMDHENMFWYRQDPGLGLRLIYFSYDVKMKEKGDIPEGYSVSREKKERFSLILESASTNQTSMYLCASSFFGPSSYNEQFFGPGTRLTVL.

V is TRBV5-4 and J is TRBJ2-1; the TCRdb call, TRBD1, lacks DNA for checking. The germline V gene encodes CDR1 SGHNT and CDR2 YYREEE (reference sequence). CDR3 length equals 16 residues. CDR3 sequence: CASSPGGGASYNEQFF. The complete variable domain, with remaining parts taken from reference TRBV5-4 and TRBJ2-1, reads ETGVTQSPTHLIKTRGQQVTLRCSSQSGHNTVSWYQQALGQGPQFIFQYYREEENGRGNFPPRFSGLQFPNYSSELNVNALELDDSALYLCASSPGGGASYNEQFFGPGTRLTVL.

J is TRBJ2-1 and V is TRBV12-3 or TRBV12-4; TCRdb gives TRBD2 as the D gene, but with no DNA this cannot be confirmed. CDR3 length equals 12 residues. The chain's CDR3 is CAGGTSGDEQFF.

The chain combines TRBV20-1 with TRBJ2-3; TCRdb's D call of TRBD1 is untestable without DNA. The CDR3 length is 13 residues. CDR1 and CDR2 from the germline V gene are DFQATT and SNEGSKA (reference sequence). CDR3 in amino acids: CSARRGLTDTQYF.